Below, 22 T cell receptor beta chains from the same sample are listed, as sequenced in a study of T cells in Graves' hyperthyroidism and ophthalmopathy. What was amplified from RNA transcripts were TCR beta CDR3 regions. The TCR CDR3 first-round RT-PCR relied on the HTBI primer set. TCRdb processed the multiplex PCR reads anew with MiXCR; each CDR3 protein has one entry. The sample yields about 610,000 distinct CDR3 sequences, roughly 15% seen once. Material: blood. The receptors stem from a middle-aged woman with Graves' ophthalmopathy.

This clonotype was seen many times. The chain links TRBV2 to TRBJ1-2; the D is unclear. V was clipped by 8 bases and J by 2 bases, with 24 bases between them. Germline CDR1 and CDR2: SNHLY and FYNNEI. The CDR3 loop spans 17 amino acids. CDR3 in DNA: TGTGCCAGCCTTGACCGGCGAGGGCCCTCGGGAAACTATGGCTACACCTTC. It specifies CASLDRRGPSGNYGYTF.

At least ten counts were recorded for this clonotype. The chain couples TRBV28 to TRBJ2-3; D tentatively fits TRBD1 or TRBD2 (5 bases each). V was pared by 8 bases and J by 0 bases, with 9 bases between. This CDR3 spans 13 amino acids. Germline V gene sequence: CDR1 MDHEN, CDR2 SYDVKM. CDR3 nucleotides: TGTGCCAGCGGGGGTCAGAGCACAGATACGCAGTATTTT. It encodes CASGGQSTDTQYF.

The CDR3 loop is CASSYVLGTDTQYF. CDR3 nucleotides: TGTGCCAGCAGCTACGTGCTAGGCACAGATACGCAGTATTTT. The rearrangement links TRBV12-3 or TRBV12-4 to TRBJ2-3; D is ambiguous. The ends were cut back, 6 bases at V and 1 base at J, with 11 bases in the middle. The CDR3 consists of 14 residues.

This clonotype has a count of ten or more. V usage is TRBV2 and J usage is TRBJ2-1; D unresolved. V was trimmed by 7 bases and J by 5 bases, leaving 15 bases between them. This CDR3 contains 14 residues. Germline assignment: CDR1 SNHLY and CDR2 FYNNEI. The DNA of the CDR3 is TGTGCCAGCATACTTACGCCCGCTAACAATGAGCAGTTCTTC. Amino acid sequence: CASILTPANNEQFF.

This clonotype was seen a handful of times. The rearrangement joins TRBV10-3 to TRBJ2-1; D tentatively fits TRBD1 or TRBD2 (5 bases each). The germline V gene encodes CDR1 ENHRY and CDR2 SYGVKD. The CDR3 is 16 amino acids. The germline V and J ends were trimmed by 0 bases and 9 bases, with 18 bases remaining between them. CDR3 in amino acids: CAISESLGVGGGEQFF. The CDR3 DNA follows: TGTGCCATCAGTGAGTCGTTGGGGGTCGGAGGCGGTGAGCAGTTCTTC.

This clonotype was seen a handful of times. The chain carries TRBV7-9 and TRBJ1-3; the D is unclear. The germline gives CDR1 SEHNR, CDR2 FQNEAQ (reference sequence). V was clipped by 1 base and J by 0 bases, with 10 bases between them. This CDR3 contains 16 residues. CDR3 residues: CASSLGQPNSGNTIYF. The CDR3, as DNA: TGTGCCAGCAGCTTAGGGCAGCCCAACTCTGGAAACACCATATATTTT. The full variable domain, completed using reference TRBV7-9 and TRBJ1-3, is DTGVSQNPRHKITKRGQNVTFRCDPISEHNRLYWYRQTLGQGPEFLTYFQNEAQLEKSRLLSDRFSAERPKGSFSTLEIQRTEQGDSAMYLCASSLGQPNSGNTIYFGEGSWLTVV.

This clonotype has ten or more counts. The chain carries TRBV12-3 or TRBV12-4 and TRBJ1-6; no reliable D call. The CDR3 extends over 12 amino acids. Deletions cut 3 bases from V and 10 bases from J, with 7 bases between. The CDR3 sequence is CASSLSVSPLHF. CDR3 bases: TGTGCCAGCAGTTTGAGTGTATCACCCCTCCACTTT.

The rearrangement links TRBV7-8 to TRBJ1-6; no definite D call. There are 15 residues in the CDR3. The V gene's germline CDR1 is SGHVS and CDR2 FQNEAQ. V was pared by 1 base and J by 3 bases, with 7 bases between. In DNA, the CDR3 is TGTGCCAGCAGCTTAGGGACGGACTATAATTCACCCCTCCACTTT. Protein sequence: CASSLGTDYNSPLHF.

The chain uses TRBV30 and TRBJ1-6, with D perhaps matching TRBD1 (6 bases). CDR1 is GTSNPN and CDR2 is SVGIG in the germline V gene (reference sequence). The V and J ends lost 2 bases and 7 bases respectively, with 12 bases between them. The CDR3 length is 14 residues. The CDR3 region is CAWSIRDKNSPLHF. The CDR3 bases are TGTGCCTGGAGTATCCGGGACAAGAATTCACCCCTCCACTTT.

The rearrangement joins TRBV28 to TRBJ2-5; TRBD1 aligns across 8 bases. Germline V gives CDR1 MDHEN, CDR2 SYDVKM. V lost 6 bases and J lost 4; bases outside the gene matches: 10. This CDR3 is built from 15 residues. CDR3 residues: CASRKQGEFGETQYF. The CDR3 DNA follows: TGTGCCAGCAGGAAACAGGGGGAGTTTGGAGAGACCCAGTACTTC.

The CDR3 here is CASSQGSQSTDTQYF. CDR3 bases: TGTGCCAGCAGCCAAGGTTCCCAGAGCACAGATACGCAGTATTTT. The chain links TRBV4-2 to TRBJ2-3; unclear D gene. The CDR3 contains 15 residues. From germline, CDR1 is LGHNA and CDR2 YNFKEQ. V was trimmed by 1 base and J by 0 bases, leaving 8 bases between them.

The rearrangement uses TRBV20-1 and TRBJ2-7; D might be TRBD2 (6 bases). This CDR3 comprises 13 residues. Trimming stripped 3 bases from V and 8 bases from J, with 17 bases between. Looked up from germline, CDR1 is DFQATT and CDR2 is SNEGSKA (reference sequence). CDR3 bases: TGCAGTGCTAGGGAGGGGTACGGATACAAGCAGTACTTC. This codes for CSAREGYGYKQYF.

The sample holds a few counts of this clonotype. The CDR3 is CASSRAGAEAFF. The DNA for the CDR3 is TGTGCCAGCAGTCGGGCCGGCGCTGAAGCTTTCTTT. The chain is built from TRBV7-9 and TRBJ1-1; D is ambiguous. Germline loops: CDR1 SEHNR, CDR2 FQNEAQ (reference sequence). Trimming pared 6 bases from V and 6 bases from J, leaving 11 bases between. This CDR3 has 12 amino acids.

This clonotype was counted at least ten times. This chain uses TRBV11-2 with TRBJ2-2, with D perhaps matching TRBD1 or TRBD2 (5 bases each). Germline V CDR1 and CDR2: SGHAT, FQNNGV. With 6 bases removed from V and 5 bases from J, the gap between germline ends came to 19 bases. This CDR3 contains 16 residues. DNA for the CDR3: TGTGCCAGCAGACTTAAGGGGACCCAAGCGACCGGGGAGCTGTTTTTT. The encoded protein is CASRLKGTQATGELFF.

In this sample, this clonotype turned up many times. The V and J genes are TRBV20-1 and TRBJ2-1; 9 bases fit TRBD2. V lost 6 bases, J lost 7 bases, and 19 bases stayed unmatched. The CDR3 covers 17 residues. In germline, CDR1 is DFQATT, CDR2 SNEGSKA (reference sequence). The CDR3 sequence is CSATRGLGSGSRNEQFF. The CDR3, as DNA: TGCAGTGCCACGAGGGGTTTAGGTAGCGGGAGTAGGAATGAGCAGTTCTTC.

About this clonotype: This may be a read error, as it is one base from a much larger clone. J is TRBJ2-1 and V is TRBV2; 7 positions match TRBD1. Trimming took 8 bases from V and 10 from J; bases not matched to a gene: 11. The CDR3 is made up of 13 amino acids. Germline lookup yields CDR1 SNHLY and CDR2 FYNNEI. The CDR3 loop reads CASGKGALSEQFF. DNA for the CDR3: TGTGCCAGCGGTAAGGGGGCGCTTTCCGAGCAGTTCTTC. The full variable domain, with the rest looked up from reference TRBV2 and TRBJ2-1, is EPEVTQTPSHQVTQMGQEVILRCVPISNHLYFYWYRQILGQKVEFLVSFYNNEISEKSEIFDDQFSVERPDGSNFTLKIRSTKLEDSAMYFCASGKGALSEQFFGPGTRLTVL.

The chain links TRBV4-2 to TRBJ2-7; unclear D gene. The ends were cut back, 0 bases at V and 1 base at J, with 7 bases in the middle. Germline V CDR1 and CDR2: LGHNA, YNFKEQ. This CDR3 contains 14 residues. The CDR3 loop reads CASSQESTSYEQYF. Here the CDR3 DNA reads TGTGCCAGCAGCCAAGAGTCAACTTCCTACGAGCAGTACTTC.

The chain couples TRBV9 to TRBJ2-3; no reliable D call. Trimming removed 4 bases at V and 0 bases at J, with 9 bases between. Germline-derived CDR1 and CDR2 are SGDLS and YYNGEE. The CDR3 loop spans 14 amino acids. CDR3 in DNA: TGTGCCAGCAGCACAACCTCTAGCACAGATACGCAGTATTTT. Amino acids: CASSTTSSTDTQYF.

This clonotype was seen more than once but under ten times. V usage is TRBV19 and J usage is TRBJ2-1, with a weak D call TRBD1 (6 bases). The length of the CDR3 is 15 residues. The germline V and J ends were trimmed by 3 bases and 4 bases, with 13 bases remaining between them. Germline lookup yields CDR1 LNHDA and CDR2 SQIVND (reference sequence). Here the CDR3 DNA reads TGTGCCAGTAGTATCCGGGACATGTCATACAATGAGCAGTTCTTC. This codes for CASSIRDMSYNEQFF.

This sequence joins TRBV5-6 and TRBJ1-4, with D uncertain. Germline CDR1 reads SGHDT; CDR2 reads YYEEEE. The CDR3 length is 15 residues. V dropped 4 bases and J dropped 3 bases, with 13 bases sitting between them. The CDR3 protein is CASSPKVASNEKLFF. In DNA form, the CDR3 reads TGTGCCAGCAGCCCAAAAGTTGCCTCTAATGAAAAACTGTTTTTT.

This clonotype was seen at least ten times. The chain uses TRBV18 and TRBJ2-1; a weak D match, TRBD2 (5 bases). This CDR3 spans 15 amino acids. The germline V gene has CDR1 KGHSH and CDR2 LQKENI. With 4 bases removed from V and 0 bases from J, the gap between germline ends came to 10 bases. The CDR3 protein is CASSLADSSYNEQFF. The CDR3 region has the DNA TGTGCCAGCTCACTTGCGGACTCCTCCTACAATGAGCAGTTCTTC. The entire variable domain, with the rest obtained from reference TRBV18 and TRBJ2-1, is as follows: NAGVMQNPRHLVRRRGQEARLRCSPMKGHSHVYWYRQLPEEGLKFMVYLQKENIIDESGMPKERFSAEFPKEGPSILRIQQVVRGDSAAYFCASSLADSSYNEQFFGPGTRLTVL.

This chain connects TRBV6-4 to TRBJ2-3, with TRBD2 matching 11 bases. The CDR3 has 15 amino acids. Germline values: CDR1 MRHNA, CDR2 SNTAGT. V was pared by 8 bases and J by 3 bases, with 7 bases of the junction left unmatched. CDR3 coding DNA: TGTGCCAGCGCCGCCGGGACTAGCGGTACAGATACGCAGTATTTT. This gives the protein CASAAGTSGTDTQYF.